A selection of T cell receptor beta chains follows, all from one sample in a study of cytomegalovirus exposure and HLA in healthy donors. Here immunoSEQ multiplex PCR was the method, and the copy in TCRdb shows in-frame clones only, minus some. The sample carries 100,000 or so clones, roughly 70% recorded once. Sample: PBMCs. The receptors come from a man aged 40-55 years in good health and CMV-seronegative. Each CDR3 is given with its conserved first and last residue. Each record gives: J gene, V gene, clone size, D gene, CDR3 DNA, CDR3 protein. D genes are given only for firm matches. Size is stated for part of the rows, as once, few or many counts, or as a class when the clone is expanded.

j_gene: TRBJ2-3; v_gene: TRBV5-8; abundance: -; d_gene: -; CDR3nt: TGTGCCAGCAGCTGGGGGCAGAGCACAGATACGCAGTATTTT; CDR3aa: CASSWGQSTDTQYF
j_gene: TRBJ2-4; v_gene: TRBV6-5; abundance: -; d_gene: TRBD2; CDR3nt: TGTGCCAGCAGTTACGGGCGGGGGTTAGCCAAAAACATTCAGTACTTC; CDR3aa: CASSYGRGLAKNIQYF
j_gene: TRBJ1-2; v_gene: TRBV29-1; abundance: -; d_gene: -; CDR3nt: TGCAGCGTTGAGAATCCTGGGGCATATGGCTACACCTTC; CDR3aa: CSVENPGAYGYTF
j_gene: TRBJ2-1; v_gene: TRBV6-5; abundance: few; d_gene: -; CDR3nt: TGTGCCAGCAGTCCGATGAGCAAGCGGGAGCAGTTCTTC; CDR3aa: CASSPMSKREQFF
j_gene: TRBJ2-3; v_gene: TRBV5-1; abundance: -; d_gene: TRBD2; CDR3nt: TGCGCCAGCAACAGCGGGGGGGCGACAGATACGCAGTATTTT; CDR3aa: CASNSGGATDTQYF
j_gene: TRBJ2-1; v_gene: TRBV27; abundance: few; d_gene: TRBD2; CDR3nt: TGTGCCAGCAGTTTAATTAGCGGGAGGGCCGGCAATGAGCAGTTCTTC; CDR3aa: CASSLISGRAGNEQFF
j_gene: TRBJ2-6; v_gene: TRBV6-5; abundance: once; d_gene: -; CDR3nt: TGTGCCAGCAGCAAACAGCACTCTGGGGCCAACGTCCTGACTTTC; CDR3aa: CASSKQHSGANVLTF
j_gene: TRBJ2-7; v_gene: TRBV6-1; abundance: -; d_gene: TRBD1; CDR3nt: TGTGCCAGCAGTGATGGGACAGCGAGTTTCTACGAGCAGTACTTC; CDR3aa: CASSDGTASFYEQYF
j_gene: TRBJ1-2; v_gene: TRBV19; abundance: -; d_gene: TRBD1; CDR3nt: TGTGCCAGTAGTTTCTCAGGGGGCTCGAACTATGGCTACACCTTC; CDR3aa: CASSFSGGSNYGYTF
j_gene: TRBJ1-2; v_gene: TRBV28; abundance: -; d_gene: -; CDR3nt: TGTGCCAGCAGTTTAGGGGACACCAACTATGGCTACACCTTC; CDR3aa: CASSLGDTNYGYTF
j_gene: TRBJ2-7; v_gene: TRBV7-2; abundance: few; d_gene: -; CDR3nt: TGTGCCAGCAGGCCCAGAGGAGGCTACGAGCAGTACTTC; CDR3aa: CASRPRGGYEQYF
j_gene: TRBJ2-5; v_gene: TRBV2; abundance: -; d_gene: -; CDR3nt: TGTGCCAGCAGTGAAGAACCAGGGGAAGAGACCCAGTACTTC; CDR3aa: CASSEEPGEETQYF
j_gene: TRBJ2-2; v_gene: TRBV21-1; abundance: -; d_gene: -; CDR3nt: TGTGCCAGCAGCAAAGGGAGGGGACAGGGTGAGCCGAACACCGGGGAGCTGTTTTTT; CDR3aa: CASSKGRGQGEPNTGELFF
j_gene: TRBJ1-3; v_gene: TRBV5-5; abundance: few; d_gene: -; CDR3nt: TGTGCCAGCAGCTTGGACCCATTGGGCGGACAATCTGGAAACACCATATATTTT; CDR3aa: CASSLDPLGGQSGNTIYF
j_gene: TRBJ2-1; v_gene: TRBV12-5; abundance: once; d_gene: TRBD2; CDR3nt: TGTGCTAGTGGTTTGGTTGGAAGCGGGAAAGCTGAGCAGTTCTTC; CDR3aa: CASGLVGSGKAEQFF
j_gene: TRBJ2-1; v_gene: TRBV9; abundance: -; d_gene: -; CDR3nt: TGTGCCAGCAGTCGGAGCCCCTCTGGCTACAATGAGCAGTTCTTC; CDR3aa: CASSRSPSGYNEQFF
j_gene: TRBJ1-1; v_gene: TRBV25-1; abundance: -; d_gene: TRBD1; CDR3nt: TGTGCCAGCCGGGGACAGGGGGCGGGGAGGTTCACTGAAGCTTTCTTT; CDR3aa: CASRGQGAGRFTEAFF
j_gene: TRBJ2-1; v_gene: TRBV27; abundance: -; d_gene: TRBD2; CDR3nt: TGTGCCAGCAGTTTATCGGGAGGGCCCAGCTCCTACAATGAGCAGTTCTTC; CDR3aa: CASSLSGGPSSYNEQFF
j_gene: TRBJ2-7; v_gene: TRBV10-3; abundance: once; d_gene: TRBD1; CDR3nt: TGTGCCATCAGTGAGTCTTCACAGGGGGCGCGCCAGTACTTC; CDR3aa: CAISESSQGARQYF
j_gene: TRBJ1-1; v_gene: TRBV2; abundance: -; d_gene: -; CDR3nt: TGTGCCAGCAGTGAGGCAGAGAACACTGAAGCTTTCTTT; CDR3aa: CASSEAENTEAFF
j_gene: TRBJ2-7; v_gene: TRBV4-3; abundance: -; d_gene: -; CDR3nt: TGCGCCAGCAGCCAAGGGCAGAACTACGAGCAGTACTTC; CDR3aa: CASSQGQNYEQYF
j_gene: TRBJ1-1; v_gene: TRBV5-1; abundance: -; d_gene: -; CDR3nt: TGCGCCAGCAGCTTGGGAGTGAAGAACACTGAAGCTTTCTTT; CDR3aa: CASSLGVKNTEAFF
j_gene: TRBJ2-1; v_gene: TRBV7-3; abundance: -; d_gene: TRBD1; CDR3nt: TGTACCAGCAGCTTAGGGACAGGGGGTTCTGAGCAGTTCTTC; CDR3aa: CTSSLGTGGSEQFF
j_gene: TRBJ1-2; v_gene: TRBV6-1; abundance: few; d_gene: -; CDR3nt: TGTGCCAGCAATGTCAGAAACCTTAACTATGGCTACACCTTC; CDR3aa: CASNVRNLNYGYTF
j_gene: TRBJ1-1; v_gene: TRBV18; abundance: -; d_gene: -; CDR3nt: TGTGCCAGCTCATCAGGCCCGGCAGTGAACACTGAAGCTTTCTTT; CDR3aa: CASSSGPAVNTEAFF
j_gene: TRBJ2-7; v_gene: TRBV4-2; abundance: -; d_gene: TRBD1; CDR3nt: TGTGCCAGCAGCCAAGAGTGGACAGGGTACTACGAGCAGTACTTC; CDR3aa: CASSQEWTGYYEQYF
j_gene: TRBJ1-5; v_gene: TRBV10-3; abundance: few; d_gene: TRBD1; CDR3nt: TGTGCCATCAGTGACTATGACAGGGACAATCAGCCCCAGCATTTT; CDR3aa: CAISDYDRDNQPQHF
j_gene: TRBJ2-1; v_gene: TRBV7-3; abundance: -; d_gene: TRBD2; CDR3nt: TGTGCCAGCAGCTTAGGGGCTAGCGGGGTCAATGAGCAGTTCTTC; CDR3aa: CASSLGASGVNEQFF
j_gene: TRBJ1-3; v_gene: TRBV27; abundance: -; d_gene: -; CDR3nt: TGTGCCAGCAGTTTATCGGGGGGTGGAAACACCATATATTTT; CDR3aa: CASSLSGGGNTIYF
j_gene: TRBJ1-3; v_gene: TRBV4-2; abundance: -; d_gene: -; CDR3nt: TGTGCCAGCAGCCAAGATTTGGGCTTCTCTGGAAACACCATATATTTT; CDR3aa: CASSQDLGFSGNTIYF
j_gene: TRBJ2-7; v_gene: TRBV6-5; abundance: few; d_gene: TRBD1; CDR3nt: TGTGCCAGCAGACCCACAGGGGGGTACGAGCAGTACTTC; CDR3aa: CASRPTGGYEQYF
j_gene: TRBJ2-1; v_gene: TRBV29-1; abundance: -; d_gene: TRBD2; CDR3nt: TGCAGCGTTGAAGATAGTACTAGCGGCCTGTACAATGAGCAGTTCTTC; CDR3aa: CSVEDSTSGLYNEQFF
j_gene: TRBJ2-1; v_gene: TRBV10-2; abundance: -; d_gene: TRBD2; CDR3nt: TGCGCCAGCAGTTGGACTAGCGGGAGCCGAAGCTCCTACAATGAGCAGTTCTTC; CDR3aa: CASSWTSGSRSSYNEQFF
j_gene: TRBJ1-2; v_gene: TRBV7-3; abundance: -; d_gene: TRBD1; CDR3nt: TGTGCCAGCAGCTTAGGGGGACAGCTCGGCTACACCTTC; CDR3aa: CASSLGGQLGYTF
j_gene: TRBJ2-7; v_gene: TRBV30; abundance: -; d_gene: -; CDR3nt: TGTGCCTGGAGCGACGACAACTCCTACGAGCAGTACTTC; CDR3aa: CAWSDDNSYEQYF